This T cell receptor (beta chain) was captured by sequencing in a study of Graves' ophthalmopathy and Graves' hyperthyroidism. Trimming pared 1 base from V and 2 bases from J, leaving 8 bases between. The CDR3 spans 14 residues. RNA transcripts yielded amplified TCR beta CDR3 regions. RT-PCR in the first round used HTBI primers; a second-round multiplex PCR followed. Using its own MiXCR run on the multiplex PCR reads, TCRdb lists one record per CDR3 protein. The sample holds 350,000 or so distinct CDR3 sequences, 15% to 20% seen once. This clonotype has a count of ten or more. No antigen is known for it. General study results and limits: Blood contained most expanded thyroid clonotypes exceeding 0.001 frequency. A 13-signature model separated ophthalmopathy from stable hyperthyroidism, reaching 85% to 90% sensitivity and around 81% specificity cross-validated.

The TCR comes from an adult man with Graves' ophthalmopathy. The chain employs TRBV12-3 or TRBV12-4 and TRBJ1-2; no firm D call. The sequencing input was peripheral blood. In DNA, the CDR3 is TGTGCCAGCAGTTTAGGCGGCACGAACTATGGCTACACCTTC. The encoded protein is CASSLGGTNYGYTF.